This T cell receptor beta chain comes out of a study of blood T cell repertoires in COVID-19. Overall study context: Acute and convalescent COVID-19 specimens originated in the United States, Italy and Spain. In each case, the material was cDNA or gDNA derived from T cells, B-cell-depleted T cells, or PBMCs.

From germline, CDR1 is SSHAT and CDR2 FNYEAQ (reference sequence). Trimming took 5 bases from V and 5 from J; bases not matched to a gene: 9. The CDR3 covers 16 residues. Authors' methods: By means of reference gene primer amplification, nucleated cell counts were estimated. The table came from immunoSEQ multiplex PCR; TCRdb's copy has only in-frame clones and leaves some out. That table furnishes V, J and clone size, whereas the DNA furnished D and trimming. Of approximately 300,000 clones detected, approximately 90% appear once; the ten largest clones hold roughly 2.3%. This TCR was sampled from a man younger than 30 with active or convalescent COVID-19. Specimen: peripheral blood. The J gene is TRBJ2-5, the V gene TRBV7-7, with 12 bases fitting TRBD2. CDR3 coding DNA: TGTGCCAGCAGCGCCCGACTAGCGGGAGTCTTTGAGACCCAGTACTTC. This translates into CASSARLAGVFETQYF. The full variable domain, in which reference TRBV7-7 and TRBJ2-5 provide the parts outside the CDR3, is GAGVSQSPRYKVTKRGQDVTLRCDPISSHATLYWYQQALGQGPEFLTYFNYEAQPDKSGLPSDRFSAERPEGSISTLTIQRTEQRDSAMYRCASSARLAGVFETQYFGPGTRLLVL.